The clone carrying this T cell receptor beta chain was found a few times. These data originate in a study of T cells in Graves' hyperthyroidism and ophthalmopathy. This CDR3 contains 15 residues. CDR1 MNHNS and CDR2 SASEGT come from the germline V gene. The V segment lost 5 bases and the J segment 7 bases; nucleotides outside the gene matches: 8. Amplification yielded TCR beta CDR3 regions, with RNA transcripts as the source. An initial round of RT-PCR targeting the TCR CDR3 relied on the HTBI primer set. TCRdb analysed the multiplex PCR reads with MiXCR anew, one entry per CDR3 protein. The table has 250,000 to 400,000 distinct CDR3 sequences, roughly 15% seen once.

The TCR originated in a woman aged 40 to 55 with Graves' ophthalmopathy. The sample consisted of blood. J is TRBJ1-6 and V is TRBV6-1, with TRBD1 matching 7 bases. CDR3 sequence reads: CASSPRDSSNSPLHF. In nucleotides, the CDR3 is TGTGCCAGCAGTCCCCGGGACAGTTCCAATTCACCCCTCCACTTT.